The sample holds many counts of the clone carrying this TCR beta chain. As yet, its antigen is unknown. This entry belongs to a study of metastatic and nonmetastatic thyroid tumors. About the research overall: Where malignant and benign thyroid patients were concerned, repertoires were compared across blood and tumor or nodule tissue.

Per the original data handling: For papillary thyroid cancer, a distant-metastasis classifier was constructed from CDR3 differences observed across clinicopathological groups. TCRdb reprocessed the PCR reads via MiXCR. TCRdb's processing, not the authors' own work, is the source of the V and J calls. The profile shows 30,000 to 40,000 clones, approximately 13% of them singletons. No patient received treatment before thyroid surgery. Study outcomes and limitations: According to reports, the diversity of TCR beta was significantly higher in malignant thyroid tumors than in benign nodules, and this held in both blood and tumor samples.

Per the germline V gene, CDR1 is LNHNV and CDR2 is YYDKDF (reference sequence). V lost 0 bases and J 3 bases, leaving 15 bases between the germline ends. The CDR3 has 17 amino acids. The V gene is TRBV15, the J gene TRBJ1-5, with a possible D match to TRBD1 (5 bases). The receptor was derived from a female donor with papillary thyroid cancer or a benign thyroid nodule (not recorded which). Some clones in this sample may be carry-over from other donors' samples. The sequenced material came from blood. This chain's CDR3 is CATSRETSGRINQPQHF. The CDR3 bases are TGTGCCACCAGCAGAGAAACGTCGGGACGAATCAATCAGCCCCAGCATTTT.